This TCR beta chain was identified during a study of PD-1 blockade in mismatch repair-deficient tumors (dated by TCRdb to about 2017). As for the study more broadly: Between late 2013 and 2016, approximately 90 consecutive patients with over ten mismatch repair-deficient cancer types, all previously treated and progressing, were enrolled in the trial. Tumor-associated T cell clones in the peripheral blood of patients responding to PD-1 blockade were tracked using deep sequencing of TCR CDR3 regions.

V is cut by 3 bases and J by 15 bases, and the space between the germline ends is 21 bases. There are 14 amino acids in the CDR3, from cysteine to phenylalanine inclusive. Kept here is only the CDR3 DNA, which spans 42 bases and is read in frame from base 1. Looking up the germline V gene yields CDR1 SGHAT and CDR2 FQNNGV. In its sample, this clone was seen once. Its antigen specificity is not known. Base qualities are not recorded, but no much larger clone differs from it by a single base. Libraries were made using the immunoSEQ multiplex PCR assay. The source is immuneACCESS, and TCRdb retained only in-frame sequences with V and J called. Part of the clones is not carried over; for the studies checked, unresolved V genes explain less than half of this, and the remainder is unexplained. This sample holds over 75,000 clones; around 85% were observed only once. Of the sample, roughly 2.8% falls within the top ten clones.

This specimen's time point label, per the study, means: peripheral blood 12 weeks after first pembrolizumab dose. For each enrolled patient, mismatch repair deficiency was established using either polymerase chain reaction or immunohistochemistry. TCR sequencing was performed for a few patients who responded to pembrolizumab therapy. In the phase II trial, pembrolizumab PD-1 blockade was tested prospectively in advanced mismatch repair-deficient cancers, no matter which tissue of origin the cancers came from. Peripheral blood T cell samples were collected serially, before PD-1 blockade began and at several time points afterward. Blood sampling times were expressed in weeks after the first pembrolizumab dose. Broader findings and caveats from the paper: Rapid expansion after pembrolizumab followed by contraction, generally before radiologic responses, was shown by tumor-resident clones, which were often undetectable in blood before treatment.

Sequences were derived from peripheral blood, sampled 12 weeks after starting pembrolizumab. Here the chain combines TRBV11-2 and TRBJ2-1; TRBD2 might be the D gene, on 6 matching bases. The source is an adult with mismatch repair-deficient cancer. Here the CDR3 is given as CASSFGGSYGSLFF. The nucleotides are TGTGCCAGCAGCTTCGGGGGTAGTTACGGGAGTCTGTTCTTC.